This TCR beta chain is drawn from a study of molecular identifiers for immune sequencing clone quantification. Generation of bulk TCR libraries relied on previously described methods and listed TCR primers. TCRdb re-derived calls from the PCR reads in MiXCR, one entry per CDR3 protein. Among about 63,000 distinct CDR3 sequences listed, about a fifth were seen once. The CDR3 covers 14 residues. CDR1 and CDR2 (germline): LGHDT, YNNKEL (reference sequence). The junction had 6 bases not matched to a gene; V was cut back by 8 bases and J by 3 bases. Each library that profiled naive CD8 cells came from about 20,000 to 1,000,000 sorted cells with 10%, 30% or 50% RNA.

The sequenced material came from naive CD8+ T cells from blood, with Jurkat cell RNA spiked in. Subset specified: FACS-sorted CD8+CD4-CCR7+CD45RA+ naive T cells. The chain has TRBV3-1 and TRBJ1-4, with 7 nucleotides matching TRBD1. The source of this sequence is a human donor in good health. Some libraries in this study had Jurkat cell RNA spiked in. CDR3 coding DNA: TGTGCCAGCCGCGAAACAGGGGCTAATGAAAAACTGTTTTTT. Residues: CASRETGANEKLFF.